This T cell receptor beta chain was recorded in a study of monozygotic twins with inflammatory bowel disease. This CDR3 contains 16 residues. Germline loops: CDR1 MGHRA, CDR2 YSYEKL. For every TCR library, around 3,700 ng of total RNA was used. Template switching appended UMIs that held a 6-nucleotide sample barcode. TCRdb re-called the 5' RACE reads; one entry per CDR3 protein, DNA not given. The sample's table shows over 350,000 distinct CDR3 sequences. This chain uses TRBV4-1 with TRBJ2-5; the TCRdb call, TRBD2, lacks DNA for checking. The specimen was blood. The sequence was obtained from a human donor with ulcerative colitis or Crohn's disease, or a healthy co-twin of an affected twin (not recorded which). The CDR3 protein is CASSQQVGGGQETQYF.